A selection of T cell receptor beta chains follows, all from one sample in a study of shared clonotypes between healthy human individuals. TCRdb's table, derived via immunoSEQ multiplex PCR, lists solely in-frame clones and lacks some. The sample lists roughly 1,000,000 clones, around 78% occurring once. The sequenced material came from memory CD4+ T cells from PBMCs. Receptors were obtained from a man between 18 and 29 years old in good health. Some clones in this sample may be carry-over from other donors' samples. The CDR3 runs from the conserved cysteine through the conserved F or W. Fields, in order: J gene, clone size, V gene, D gene, CDR3 protein, CDR3 DNA. A D gene is named only where the DNA matches it firmly. Size is stated for part of the rows, as once, few or many counts, or as a class when the clone is expanded.

TRBJ2-7 - TRBV30 TRBD1 CAWGGTGAYEQYF TGTGCCTGGGGGGGGACAGGGGCCTACGAGCAGTACTTC
TRBJ2-5 once TRBV5-1 - CASSPQRAGGETQYF TGCGCCAGCAGCCCTCAGAGGGCCGGAGGAGAGACCCAGTACTTC
TRBJ2-5 - TRBV4-1 - CASSQVGTQETQYF TGCGCCAGCAGCCAAGTGGGGACTCAAGAGACCCAGTACTTC
TRBJ2-3 - TRBV18 - CASSPPPRSDTQYF TGTGCCAGCTCACCACCTCCGCGTTCAGATACGCAGTATTTT
TRBJ1-2 once TRBV9 - CASSAPGDYTF TGTGCCAGCAGCGCTCCCGGGGACTACACCTTC
TRBJ2-7 - TRBV18 - CASSPRGALTYEQYF TGTGCCAGCTCACCAAGGGGGGCGCTTACCTACGAGCAGTACTTC
TRBJ2-7 - TRBV18 - CASSPQDTSYEQYF TGTGCCAGCTCACCCCAGGACACCTCCTACGAGCAGTACTTC
TRBJ1-5 - TRBV4-3 - CASSQTRDARVPQHF TGCGCCAGCAGCCAGACACGGGACGCCCGGGTGCCCCAGCATTTT
TRBJ2-6 - TRBV27 TRBD1 CASSYDRAGANVLTF TGTGCCAGCAGTTACGACAGGGCCGGGGCCAACGTCCTGACTTTC
TRBJ2-2 - TRBV5-4 - CASSLSAGAGELFF TGTGCCAGCAGCTTATCGGCGGGCGCCGGGGAGCTGTTTTTT
TRBJ2-7 - TRBV9 - CASSAFSGSHEQYF TGTGCCAGCAGCGCCTTCTCCGGGAGCCACGAGCAGTACTTC
TRBJ2-7 - TRBV7-3 TRBD2 CASSTTSGGEQYF TGTGCCAGCAGCACCACTAGCGGTGGGGAGCAGTACTTC
TRBJ1-1 - TRBV7-2 - CASSLRWGRGTEAFF TGTGCCAGCAGCCTCAGATGGGGCAGGGGCACTGAAGCTTTCTTT
TRBJ2-3 - TRBV6-6 TRBD1 CASIERTGGFDTQYF TGTGCCAGCATAGAAAGGACAGGGGGGTTTGACACGCAGTATTTT
TRBJ2-7 - TRBV28 TRBD2 CASRPGGRSSYEQYF TGTGCCAGCAGACCGGGGGGGAGGAGCTCCTACGAGCAGTACTTC
TRBJ1-5 - TRBV5-8 - CASSLPLHQPQHF TGTGCCAGCAGCTTACCCCTACATCAGCCCCAGCATTTT
TRBJ2-1 - TRBV5-1 TRBD2 CASSEQTSGLYNEQFF TGCGCCAGCAGCGAACAGACTAGCGGGCTATACAATGAGCAGTTCTTC
TRBJ2-3 - TRBV2 - CASSLGGGVTDTQYF TGTGCCAGCAGCCTAGGGGGGGGCGTAACAGATACGCAGTATTTT
TRBJ2-3 - TRBV5-1 TRBD2 CASSLGPLAGGTDTQYF TGCGCCAGCAGCTTGGGCCCCCTAGCGGGAGGAACAGATACGCAGTATTTT
TRBJ2-1 - TRBV28 - CASSLQGTPRQFF TGTGCCAGCAGTTTGCAGGGGACCCCCAGGCAGTTCTTC
TRBJ2-1 few TRBV12-5 TRBD1 CASGGDTGGYEQFF TGTGCTAGTGGTGGTGACACAGGGGGGTATGAGCAGTTCTTC
TRBJ1-2 many TRBV27 - CASSKGIANYGYTF TGTGCCAGCAGCAAGGGGATCGCTAACTATGGCTACACCTTC
TRBJ2-3 - TRBV9 TRBD2 CASSAGGRAVNTQYF TGTGCCAGCAGCGCGGGCGGGAGGGCCGTCAATACGCAGTATTTT
TRBJ2-7 few TRBV20-1 - CSASSYEQYF TGCAGTGCTAGCTCCTACGAGCAGTACTTC
TRBJ2-7 - TRBV10-3 - CAISADTWEQYF TGTGCCATCAGTGCTGACACCTGGGAGCAGTACTTC
TRBJ2-1 - TRBV18 TRBD2 CASSPAGTSSYNEQFF TGTGCCAGCTCACCGGCGGGGACTAGCAGCTACAATGAGCAGTTCTTC